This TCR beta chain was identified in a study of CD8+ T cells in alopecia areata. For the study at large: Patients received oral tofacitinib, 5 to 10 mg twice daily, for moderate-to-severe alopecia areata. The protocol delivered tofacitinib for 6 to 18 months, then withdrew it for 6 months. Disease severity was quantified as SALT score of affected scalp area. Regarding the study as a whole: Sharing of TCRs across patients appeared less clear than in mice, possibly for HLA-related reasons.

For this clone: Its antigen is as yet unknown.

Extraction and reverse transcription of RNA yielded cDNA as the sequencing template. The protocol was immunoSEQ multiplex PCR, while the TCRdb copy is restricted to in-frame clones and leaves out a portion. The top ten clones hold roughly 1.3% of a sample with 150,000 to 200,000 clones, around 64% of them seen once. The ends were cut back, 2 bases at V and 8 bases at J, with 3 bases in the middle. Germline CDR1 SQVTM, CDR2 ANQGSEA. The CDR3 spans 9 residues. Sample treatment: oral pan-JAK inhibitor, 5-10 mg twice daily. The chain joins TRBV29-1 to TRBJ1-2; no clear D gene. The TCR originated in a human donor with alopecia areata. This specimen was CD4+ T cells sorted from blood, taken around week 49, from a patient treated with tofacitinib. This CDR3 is CSVEPGYTF. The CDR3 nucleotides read TGCAGCGTTGAACCCGGCTACACCTTC.